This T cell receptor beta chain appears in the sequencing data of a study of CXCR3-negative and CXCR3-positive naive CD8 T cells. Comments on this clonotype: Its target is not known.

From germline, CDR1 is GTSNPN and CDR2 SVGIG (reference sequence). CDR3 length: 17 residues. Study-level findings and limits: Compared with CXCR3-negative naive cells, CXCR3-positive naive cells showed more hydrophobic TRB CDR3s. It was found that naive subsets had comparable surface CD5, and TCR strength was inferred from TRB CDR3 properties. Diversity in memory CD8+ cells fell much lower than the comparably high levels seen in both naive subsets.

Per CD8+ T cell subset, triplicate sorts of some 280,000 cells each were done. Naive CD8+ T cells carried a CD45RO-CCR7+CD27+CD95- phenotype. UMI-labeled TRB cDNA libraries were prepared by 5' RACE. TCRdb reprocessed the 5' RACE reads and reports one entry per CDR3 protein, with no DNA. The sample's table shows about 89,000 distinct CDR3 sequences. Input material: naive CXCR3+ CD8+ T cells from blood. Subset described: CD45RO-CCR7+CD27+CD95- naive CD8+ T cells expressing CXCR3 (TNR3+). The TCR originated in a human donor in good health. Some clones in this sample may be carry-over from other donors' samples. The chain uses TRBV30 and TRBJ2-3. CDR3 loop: CAWSVPGYRWGTDTQYF. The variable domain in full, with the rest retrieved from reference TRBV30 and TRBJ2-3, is SQTIHQWPATLVQPVGSPLSLECTVEGTSNPNLYWYRQAAGRGLQLLFYSVGIGQISSEVPQNLSASRPQDRQFILSSKKLLLSDSGFYLCAWSVPGYRWGTDTQYFGPGTRLTVL.